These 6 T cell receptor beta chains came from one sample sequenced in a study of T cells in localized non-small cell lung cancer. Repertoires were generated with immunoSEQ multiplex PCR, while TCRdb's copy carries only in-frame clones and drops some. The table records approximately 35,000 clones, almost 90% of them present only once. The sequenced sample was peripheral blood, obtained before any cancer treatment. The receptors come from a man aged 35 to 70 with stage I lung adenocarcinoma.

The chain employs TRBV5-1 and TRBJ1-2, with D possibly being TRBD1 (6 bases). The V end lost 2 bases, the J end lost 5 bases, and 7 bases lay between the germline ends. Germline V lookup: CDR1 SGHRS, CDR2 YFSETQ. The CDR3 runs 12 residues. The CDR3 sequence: CASSLQGYGYTF. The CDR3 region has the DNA TGCGCCAGCAGCTTACAGGGATATGGCTACACCTTC.

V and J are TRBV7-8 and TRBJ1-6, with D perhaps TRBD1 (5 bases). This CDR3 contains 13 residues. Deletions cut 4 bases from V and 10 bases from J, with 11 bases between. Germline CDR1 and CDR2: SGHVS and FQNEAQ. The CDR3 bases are TGTGCCAGCAGCTCTAGGGGATTCTCACCCCTCCACTTT. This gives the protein CASSSRGFSPLHF. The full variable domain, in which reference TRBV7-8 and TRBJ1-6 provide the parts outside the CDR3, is GAGVSQSPRYKVAKRGQDVALRCDPISGHVSLFWYQQALGQGPEFLTYFQNEAQLDKSGLPSDRFFAERPEGSVSTLKIQRTQQEDSAVYLCASSSRGFSPLHFGNGTRLTVT.

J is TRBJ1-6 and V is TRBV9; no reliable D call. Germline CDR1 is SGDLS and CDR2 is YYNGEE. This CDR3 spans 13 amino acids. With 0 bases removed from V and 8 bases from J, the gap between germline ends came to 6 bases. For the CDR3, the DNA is TGTGCCAGCAGCGTAGGATCGGATTCACCCCTCCACTTT. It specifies CASSVGSDSPLHF.

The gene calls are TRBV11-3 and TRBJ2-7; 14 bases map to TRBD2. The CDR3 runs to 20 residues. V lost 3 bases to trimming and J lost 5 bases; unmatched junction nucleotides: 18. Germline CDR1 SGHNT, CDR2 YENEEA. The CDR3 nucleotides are TGTGCCAGCAGCTTTATACCCGGGACTAGCGGGGGAAGGAAGGGAAACGAGCAGTACTTC. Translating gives CASSFIPGTSGGRKGNEQYF.

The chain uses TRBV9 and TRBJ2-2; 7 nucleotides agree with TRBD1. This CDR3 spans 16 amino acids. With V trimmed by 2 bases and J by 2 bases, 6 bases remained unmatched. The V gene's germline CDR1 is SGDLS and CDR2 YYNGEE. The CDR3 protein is CASSVLTGANTGELFF. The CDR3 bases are TGTGCCAGCAGCGTTTTAACAGGGGCAAACACCGGGGAGCTGTTTTTT. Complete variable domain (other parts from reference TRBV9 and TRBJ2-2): DSGVTQTPKHLITATGQRVTLRCSPRSGDLSVYWYQQSLDQGLQFLIQYYNGEERAKGNILERFSAQQFPDLHSELNLSSLELGDSALYFCASSVLTGANTGELFFGEGSRLTVL.

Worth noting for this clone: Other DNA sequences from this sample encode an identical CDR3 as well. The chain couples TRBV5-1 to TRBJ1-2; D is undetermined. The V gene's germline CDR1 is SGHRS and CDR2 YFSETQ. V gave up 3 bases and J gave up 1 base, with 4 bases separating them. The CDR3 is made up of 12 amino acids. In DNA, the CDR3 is TGCGCCAGCAGCTATGATAACTATGGCTACACCTTC. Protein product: CASSYDNYGYTF.